This entry lists 13 T cell receptor beta chains sequenced from one sample in a study of T cell repertoires in cytomegalovirus infection. TCRdb reanalysed the reads using MiXCR and keeps one entry per CDR3 protein. The sample lists roughly 280,000 distinct CDR3 sequences; 22% were seen once. What these receptors recognize is not known. The input for sequencing was cultured PBMCs, taken from culture after CMV antigen stimulation. The receptor source for this set is a human donor in good health (CMV status not recorded). Some clones in this sample may be carry-over from other donors' samples.

This clonotype has only a few counts. The V and J genes are TRBV28 and TRBJ1-4; a possible D gene is TRBD1 (5 bases). CDR3 size: 15 residues. The germline CDR1 and CDR2 sequences are MDHEN and SYDVKM. Trimming stripped 4 bases from V and 4 bases from J, with 13 bases between. CDR3 sequence: CASSSIRAHNEKLFF. In DNA, the CDR3 is TGTGCCAGCAGTTCGATCAGGGCTCATAATGAAAAACTGTTTTTT.

This clonotype was observed a handful of times. This rearrangement joins TRBV19 to TRBJ1-5; possible D gene TRBD1, 5 bases. Germline V gene lookup returns CDR1 LNHDA and CDR2 SQIVND (reference sequence). CDR3 length: 17 residues. V lost 6 bases, J lost 6 bases, and 24 bases lay in between. This CDR3 is CASRPGSYRGVSQPQHF. Written as DNA, the CDR3 is TGTGCCAGTAGGCCGGGGAGCTACCGGGGCGTGAGTCAGCCCCAGCATTTT.

V gene TRBV5-1 combines with J gene TRBJ1-4; no reliable D call. This CDR3 is built from 13 residues. V gave up 6 bases and J gave up 3 bases, with 9 bases separating them. In germline, CDR1 is SGHRS, CDR2 YFSETQ. CDR3 sequence (DNA): TGCGCCAGCACAACCGGGGCTAATGAAAAACTGTTTTTT. Protein sequence: CASTTGANEKLFF.

The chain employs TRBV27 and TRBJ2-3; D is undetermined. Germline lookup yields CDR1 MNHEY and CDR2 SMNVEV (reference sequence). The CDR3 spans 13 residues. The V end lost 4 bases, the J end lost 2 bases, and 7 bases lay between the germline ends. For the CDR3, the DNA is TGTGCCAGCAGTTATGGGAACACAGATACGCAGTATTTT. Amino acid sequence: CASSYGNTDTQYF.

This clonotype was detected a few times. The chain uses TRBV20-1 and TRBJ2-7, with D tentatively TRBD2 (6 bases). CDR1 DFQATT and CDR2 SNEGSKA come from the germline V gene (reference sequence). Trimming left V 0 bases short and J 6 bases short, with 12 bases between. The CDR3 contains 13 residues. DNA of the CDR3: TGCAGTGCTAGAGATTTAAAAGCGGGCGAGCAGTACTTC. Its translation: CSARDLKAGEQYF.

This chain links TRBV6-2 or TRBV6-3 with TRBJ1-2, with a weak D call TRBD1 (5 bases). The CDR3 runs to 12 residues. Germline V lookup: CDR1 MNHEY, CDR2 SVGEGT. V lost 6 bases and J 4 bases, leaving 9 bases between the germline ends. The CDR3 DNA reads as TGTGCCAGCAGGAGACAGTTCTATGGCTACACCTTC. Translating it yields CASRRQFYGYTF.

This clonotype was counted at least ten times. This sequence joins TRBV7-2 and TRBJ2-1; 12 nucleotides agree with TRBD2. Trimming removed 4 bases from V and 4 bases from J; junction bases left unmatched: 8. Germline V gene lookup returns CDR1 SGHTA and CDR2 FQGNSA. This CDR3 has 17 residues. This chain's CDR3 is CASSYLGLAGGYNEQFF. CDR3 sequence (DNA): TGTGCCAGCAGCTATTTAGGGCTAGCGGGAGGGTACAATGAGCAGTTCTTC.

Ten or more counts support this clonotype. The rearrangement joins TRBV7-2 to TRBJ2-1; the match to TRBD2 covers 9 bases. The CDR3 extends over 16 amino acids. CDR1 is SGHTA and CDR2 is FQGNSA in the germline V gene. V was clipped by 4 bases and J by 6 bases; unmatched bases: 10. The CDR3 loop reads CASSSGVAGGLNEQFF. The CDR3 coding sequence is TGTGCCAGCAGCTCGGGGGTGGCGGGAGGGCTCAATGAGCAGTTCTTC.

This clonotype was recorded at least ten times. The chain couples TRBV7-2 to TRBJ2-5; D gene ambiguous. The V gene lost 5 bases and the J gene lost 5 bases, with 18 bases spanning the gap. The CDR3 sequence is 15 residues long. Germline V CDR1 and CDR2: SGHTA, FQGNSA. CDR3 region: CASSPVLTPYETQYF. CDR3 sequence (DNA): TGTGCCAGCAGCCCCGTCCTTACTCCCTATGAGACCCAGTACTTC.

The chain employs TRBV4-3 and TRBJ2-6; D assignment may be TRBD1 or TRBD2 (6 bases each). The V gene's germline CDR1 is LGHNA and CDR2 YSLEER. The CDR3 is made up of 18 amino acids. Deletions cut 3 bases from V and 1 base from J, with 16 bases between. The CDR3 spells CASSQEGGRVSGANVLTF. As DNA, the CDR3 is TGCGCCAGCAGCCAGGAGGGGGGTCGTGTATCTGGGGCCAACGTCCTGACTTTC.

The chain joins TRBV27 to TRBJ2-2; D is unclear. V dropped 3 bases and J dropped 4 bases, with 18 bases sitting between them. Germline CDR1 MNHEY, CDR2 SMNVEV (reference sequence). The CDR3 consists of 17 residues. The CDR3 DNA is TGTGCCAGCAGTTTCCCCCCGGCACACCGAGGCACCGGGGAGCTGTTTTTT. Protein sequence: CASSFPPAHRGTGELFF.

This clonotype occurred a few times. This CDR3 is CASSSTGGAMYTEAFF. Written as DNA, the CDR3 is TGTGCCAGCAGCTCCACAGGGGGCGCTATGTACACTGAAGCTTTCTTT. The chain uses TRBV7-9 and TRBJ1-1, with TRBD1 matching 9 bases. J lost 3 bases, V lost 4 bases, and 9 bases had no gene match. The CDR3 sequence is 16 residues long. Germline V CDR1 and CDR2: SEHNR, FQNEAQ (reference sequence).

The chain combines TRBV11-2 with TRBJ2-7, with D perhaps assigned TRBD1 or TRBD2 (5 bases each). Germline V gives CDR1 SGHAT, CDR2 FQNNGV. The CDR3 is 15 amino acids. Trimming took 5 bases from V and 0 from J, leaving 14 bases between them. CDR3 sequence reads: CASSERDGGSYEQYF. CDR3 nucleotides: TGTGCCAGCAGCGAAAGGGACGGCGGCTCCTACGAGCAGTACTTC.